Listed below are T cell receptor beta chains from one sample, sequenced in a study of T cells and copy number aberrations in small-cell lung cancer. TCRdb keeps only in-frame clones here, not all; method: immunoSEQ multiplex PCR. The profile shows 500 or so clones, 92% of them singletons. Sample: tumor tissue. These TCRs come from a man aged 55 to 69 with small cell lung cancer. Each CDR3 is given with its conserved first and last residue. A D gene is named only where the DNA matches it firmly. Clone size appears in some rows only: once, few, many, or a class for an expanded clone.

size	V	D	J	CDR3	DNA
NA	TRBV6-6	NA	TRBJ2-2	CASSPRQDTGELFF	TGTGCCAGCAGCCCCCGACAGGACACCGGGGAGCTGTTTTTT
NA	TRBV13	TRBD1	TRBJ2-2	CASRPPGQPSNTGELFF	TGTGCCAGCAGACCTCCGGGACAGCCTTCGAACACCGGGGAGCTGTTTTTT
NA	TRBV2	TRBD1	TRBJ1-5	CASSRDSTGVQPQHF	TGTGCCAGCAGTCGGGACAGTACGGGGGTTCAGCCCCAGCATTTT
NA	TRBV4-1	NA	TRBJ1-1	CASSQDRYRVNTEAFF	TGCGCCAGCAGCCAAGACCGTTACAGGGTAAACACTGAAGCTTTCTTT
NA	TRBV19	NA	TRBJ1-5	CASSVGRLNQPQHF	TGTGCCAGTAGTGTCGGACGGCTAAATCAGCCCCAGCATTTT
NA	TRBV28	NA	TRBJ1-6	CAGGGQYPRSPLHF	TGTGCCGGGGGAGGACAGTACCCTAGGTCACCCCTCCACTTT
few	TRBV27	NA	TRBJ2-7	CASSVKGFSYEQYF	TGTGCCAGCAGTGTGAAGGGATTCTCCTACGAGCAGTACTTC
NA	TRBV30	TRBD2	TRBJ2-2	CAWSVIAGGTGELFF	TGTGCCTGGAGTGTGATAGCGGGGGGCACCGGGGAGCTGTTTTTT
NA	TRBV2	NA	TRBJ2-2	CASSGPGIEDIGELFF	TGTGCCAGCAGTGGTCCCGGGATTGAAGACATCGGGGAGCTGTTTTTT
NA	TRBV7-9	NA	TRBJ2-3	CASSLVRLSTDTQYF	TGTGCCAGCAGCTTAGTTCGCCTCAGCACAGATACGCAGTATTTT
NA	TRBV19	TRBD1	TRBJ1-1	CASSPNRGFTNTEAFF	TGTGCCAGTAGTCCTAACAGGGGTTTCACGAACACTGAAGCTTTCTTT
NA	TRBV5-1	TRBD2	TRBJ2-3	CASSFEGLAGGAGAQYF	TGCGCCAGCAGCTTTGAGGGACTAGCGGGGGGCGCAGGTGCGCAGTATTTT
NA	TRBV6-1	NA	TRBJ2-5	CASSEARSYSWETQYF	TGTGCCAGCAGTGAAGCCAGGTCGTATTCCTGGGAGACCCAGTACTTC
NA	TRBV7-2	TRBD2	TRBJ2-2	CASSTQLAGGRGELFF	TGTGCCAGCAGCACACAACTAGCGGGGGGGCGTGGGGAGCTGTTTTTT
few	TRBV6-1	TRBD1	TRBJ1-2	CATQGAWGYTF	TGTGCCACTCAGGGGGCGTGGGGCTACACCTTC
NA	TRBV4-1	TRBD1	TRBJ1-2	CASSQAFQGGANYGYTF	TGCGCCAGCAGCCAAGCCTTCCAGGGGGGAGCTAACTATGGCTACACCTTC
NA	TRBV7-6	NA	TRBJ1-5	CASSLARNQPQHF	TGTGCCAGCAGCTTAGCTAGGAATCAGCCCCAGCATTTT
NA	TRBV6-4	NA	TRBJ2-3	CASSVRADTDTQYF	TGTGCCAGCAGTGTCAGGGCTGACACAGATACGCAGTATTTT
NA	TRBV30	TRBD1	TRBJ2-2	CASTRTGGLSNTRELFF	TGTGCTTCCACCCGGACAGGGGGCTTGTCGAACACCCGGGAGCTGTTTTTT
NA	TRBV5-6	NA	TRBJ2-7	CASSLSPTTSYEQYF	TGTGCCAGCAGCTTGTCACCTACGACCTCCTACGAGCAGTACTTC
NA	TRBV7-8	NA	TRBJ2-1	CASSFRPSDYNEQFF	TGTGCCAGCAGCTTCCGGCCTAGCGATTACAATGAGCAGTTCTTC
NA	TRBV9	NA	TRBJ2-5	CASSVVGGETQYF	TGTGCCAGCAGCGTAGTGGGGGGAGAGACCCAGTACTTC
NA	TRBV6-5	NA	TRBJ1-4	CASSRAGGVDEKLFF	TGTGCCAGCAGCCGCGCGGGGGGGGTTGATGAAAAACTGTTTTTT
NA	TRBV5-6	NA	TRBJ1-3	CASSLVGQREGNTIYF	TGTGCCAGCAGCTTGGTGGGGCAGAGAGAGGGAAACACCATATATTTT
once	TRBV6-5	NA	TRBJ1-4	CASSRAGGADEKLFF	TGTGCCAGCAGCCGCGCGGGGGGGGCTGATGAAAAACTGTTTTTT
few	TRBV7-2	NA	TRBJ2-3	CASSDEDTQYF	TGTGCCAGCAGCGATGAAGATACGCAGTATTTT
NA	TRBV7-3	TRBD1	TRBJ1-1	CASSSQGVTEAFF	TGTGCCAGCAGCTCACAGGGGGTCACTGAAGCTTTCTTT
NA	TRBV2	NA	TRBJ2-3	CASSELFEGTDTQYF	TGTGCCAGCAGTGAACTGTTTGAGGGCACAGATACGCAGTATTTT
NA	TRBV19	NA	TRBJ2-1	CASMKNNEQFF	TGTGCCAGTATGAAAAACAATGAGCAGTTCTTC
NA	TRBV5-4	NA	TRBJ2-7	CASSLGGTHYEQYF	TGTGCCAGCAGCTTGGGGGGCACCCACTACGAGCAGTACTTC
NA	TRBV30	NA	TRBJ1-1	CAWSEANTEAFF	TGTGCCTGGAGTGAAGCGAACACTGAAGCTTTCTTT
NA	TRBV9	NA	TRBJ2-3	CASSVGRRGADTQYF	TGTGCCAGCAGCGTTGGTCGGCGGGGCGCAGATACGCAGTATTTT
NA	TRBV30	TRBD2	TRBJ2-3	CAWSVRLTSDTDTQYF	TGTGCCTGGAGTGTACGGCTGACTAGCGACACAGATACGCAGTATTTT
NA	TRBV6-1	NA	TRBJ1-1	CASSWGSGINTEAFF	TGTGCCAGCAGCTGGGGGTCAGGAATCAACACTGAAGCTTTCTTT
NA	TRBV7-8	TRBD1	TRBJ1-1	CASSTRTGQTEAFF	TGTGCCAGCAGCACGAGGACAGGGCAGACTGAAGCTTTCTTT